What follows describes a single TCR beta chain. Antigen unknown. The sample comes from a study of human T cells and chemical hapten exposure. Individual cDNA molecules each carried unique molecular identifiers attached by the library. Using its own MiXCR run on the RACE reads, TCRdb lists one record per CDR3 protein. The sample lists some 64,000 distinct CDR3 sequences; approximately 10% were seen once. Between the trimmed V and J ends, which lost 0 bases and 2 bases, there was a span of 14 bases. CDR1 and CDR2 (germline): LGHNA, YNFKEQ. This CDR3 spans 16 amino acids. The time point here: patch test 3, about 24 weeks after DPC sensitization. Treatment reported: therapeutic diphenylcyclopropenone sensitization with weekly scalp DPC. Blood collection happened ahead of applying each patch test. Study observations and caveats: There was no change with DPC sensitization in TCRs above 1 in 1000 frequency. Patch test score was positively correlated with the counts of PT1 expanded TCRs.

The origin of this receptor is a woman aged 25 to 39 with alopecia areata. Some clones in this sample may be carry-over from other donors' samples. The source material was whole blood, sampled in connection with sensitization to the hapten diphenylcyclopropenone (DPC). V gene TRBV4-2 combines with J gene TRBJ2-7; D may correspond to TRBD1 or TRBD2 (5 bases each). CDR3 sequence: CASSQEFSGLTYEQYF. CDR3 DNA: TGTGCCAGCAGCCAAGAATTTTCGGGGCTAACCTACGAGCAGTACTTC.